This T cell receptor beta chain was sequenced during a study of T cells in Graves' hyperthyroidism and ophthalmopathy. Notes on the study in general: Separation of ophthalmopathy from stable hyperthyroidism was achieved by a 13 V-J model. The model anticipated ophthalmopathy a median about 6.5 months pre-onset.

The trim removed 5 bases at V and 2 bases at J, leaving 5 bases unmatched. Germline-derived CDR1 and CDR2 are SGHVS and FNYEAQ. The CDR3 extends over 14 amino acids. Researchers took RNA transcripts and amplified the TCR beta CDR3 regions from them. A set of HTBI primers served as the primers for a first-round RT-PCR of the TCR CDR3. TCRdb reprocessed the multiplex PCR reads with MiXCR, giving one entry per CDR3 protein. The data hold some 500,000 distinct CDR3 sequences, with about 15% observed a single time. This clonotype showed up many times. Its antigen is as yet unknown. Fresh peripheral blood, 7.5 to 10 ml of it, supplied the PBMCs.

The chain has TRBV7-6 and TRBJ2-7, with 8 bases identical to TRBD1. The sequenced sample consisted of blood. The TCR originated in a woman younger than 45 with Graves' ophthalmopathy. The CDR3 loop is CASSIGTGPYEQYF. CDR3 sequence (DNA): TGTGCCAGCAGCATCGGGACAGGACCCTACGAGCAGTACTTC.